This is a list of T cell receptor beta chains from one sample in a study of vaccination and CD4 T cells after COVID-19. TCRdb reprocessed the PCR reads via MiXCR and lists one record per CDR3 protein. Of some 16,000 distinct CDR3 sequences listed, about 38% are singletons. Antigen specificity for these receptors is unknown. What was sequenced was CD4+ T cells from blood, cultured in vitro. The receptors here all came from a human donor who had recovered from COVID-19. CDR3s include the opening cysteine and the closing phenylalanine or tryptophan. D genes are given only for firm matches. Size values are once, few and many counts, or a class for expanded clones, and some rows have none.

j_call: TRBJ1-2
v_call: TRBV7-3
clone_size: NA
d_call: NA
cdr3_aa: CASSLTSQGYGYTF
cdr3_nt: TGTGCCAGCAGCTTAACGTCGCAGGGCTATGGCTACACCTTC

j_call: TRBJ2-1
v_call: TRBV2
clone_size: NA
d_call: NA
cdr3_aa: CASNMWSSYNEQFF
cdr3_nt: TGTGCCAGCAATATGTGGAGCTCCTACAATGAGCAGTTCTTC

j_call: TRBJ1-5
v_call: TRBV20-1
clone_size: NA
d_call: NA
cdr3_aa: CSAADMAGLNQPQHF
cdr3_nt: TGCAGTGCTGCCGACATGGCAGGTCTCAATCAGCCCCAGCATTTT

j_call: TRBJ1-5
v_call: TRBV2
clone_size: few
d_call: NA
cdr3_aa: CASGQYRVGNQPQHF
cdr3_nt: TGTGCCAGCGGCCAATACAGGGTTGGCAATCAGCCCCAGCATTTT

j_call: TRBJ2-7
v_call: TRBV20-1
clone_size: NA
d_call: TRBD2
cdr3_aa: CSARGFGREVTRSYEQYF
cdr3_nt: TGCAGTGCTAGAGGATTTGGGCGGGAGGTCACCCGGAGCTACGAGCAGTACTTC

j_call: TRBJ2-1
v_call: TRBV20-1
clone_size: NA
d_call: TRBD1
cdr3_aa: CSALGTGYNEQFF
cdr3_nt: TGCAGTGCTCTAGGGACAGGTTACAATGAGCAGTTCTTC

j_call: TRBJ1-2
v_call: TRBV28
clone_size: NA
d_call: NA
cdr3_aa: CASRDKMGVWSYTF
cdr3_nt: TGTGCCAGCAGGGACAAGATGGGAGTGTGGAGCTACACCTTC

j_call: TRBJ2-2
v_call: TRBV5-4
clone_size: NA
d_call: TRBD2
cdr3_aa: CASSLSGRLTGELFF
cdr3_nt: TGTGCCAGCAGCTTAAGCGGGAGACTCACCGGGGAGCTGTTTTTT

j_call: TRBJ2-1
v_call: TRBV11-2
clone_size: NA
d_call: NA
cdr3_aa: CASSQANEQFF
cdr3_nt: TGTGCCAGCAGCCAAGCAAATGAGCAGTTCTTC

j_call: TRBJ2-5
v_call: TRBV27
clone_size: few
d_call: NA
cdr3_aa: CASSLGTSLETQYF
cdr3_nt: TGTGCCAGCAGTTTAGGTACTAGTCTGGAGACCCAGTACTTC

j_call: TRBJ2-3
v_call: TRBV4-1
clone_size: NA
d_call: NA
cdr3_aa: CASSQDAGPGSTDTQYF
cdr3_nt: TGCGCCAGCAGCCAAGATGCAGGGCCAGGGTCCACAGATACGCAGTATTTT

j_call: TRBJ1-1
v_call: TRBV19
clone_size: NA
d_call: NA
cdr3_aa: CASSIPGGTEAFF
cdr3_nt: TGTGCCAGTAGTATTCCGGGGGGCACTGAAGCTTTCTTT

j_call: TRBJ2-1
v_call: TRBV24-1
clone_size: NA
d_call: TRBD2
cdr3_aa: CATSDSGTSGSVSKEQFF
cdr3_nt: TGTGCCACCAGTGATTCCGGGACTAGCGGGAGTGTTTCCAAGGAGCAGTTCTTC

j_call: TRBJ2-1
v_call: TRBV6-5
clone_size: few
d_call: TRBD1
cdr3_aa: CASSYSQTTPGQGYNEQFF
cdr3_nt: TGTGCCAGCAGTTACTCCCAAACAACTCCGGGACAGGGATACAATGAGCAGTTCTTC

j_call: TRBJ2-7
v_call: TRBV2
clone_size: NA
d_call: TRBD2
cdr3_aa: CASKPSGRGEQYF
cdr3_nt: TGTGCCAGCAAACCTAGCGGGAGGGGTGAGCAGTACTTC

j_call: TRBJ1-1
v_call: TRBV2
clone_size: NA
d_call: TRBD1
cdr3_aa: CASTRQGKNTEAFF
cdr3_nt: TGTGCCAGCACGCGACAGGGGAAGAACACTGAAGCTTTCTTT

j_call: TRBJ2-2
v_call: TRBV7-7
clone_size: NA
d_call: TRBD2
cdr3_aa: CASSLAPAGDGTGELFF
cdr3_nt: TGTGCTAGCAGCTTAGCGCCAGCGGGAGACGGCACCGGGGAGCTGTTTTTT

j_call: TRBJ2-1
v_call: TRBV7-8
clone_size: few
d_call: NA
cdr3_aa: CASSLDRVKLGNEQFF
cdr3_nt: TGTGCCAGCAGCTTAGACAGGGTAAAGTTGGGCAATGAGCAGTTCTTC

j_call: TRBJ1-2
v_call: TRBV30
clone_size: NA
d_call: TRBD1
cdr3_aa: CACGDRVYGYTF
cdr3_nt: TGTGCCTGCGGGGACAGGGTTTATGGCTACACCTTC

j_call: TRBJ1-6
v_call: TRBV6-1
clone_size: few
d_call: NA
cdr3_aa: CASRRSYNSPLHF
cdr3_nt: TGTGCCAGCAGACGGTCCTATAATTCACCCCTCCACTTT

j_call: TRBJ2-3
v_call: TRBV6-1
clone_size: few
d_call: TRBD2
cdr3_aa: CASSPPGLGAADTQYF
cdr3_nt: TGTGCCAGCAGTCCCCCCGGACTAGGGGCTGCGGATACGCAGTATTTT

j_call: TRBJ2-7
v_call: TRBV20-1
clone_size: NA
d_call: TRBD2
cdr3_aa: CSANHRSSGSYEQYF
cdr3_nt: TGCAGTGCTAACCACCGATCTAGCGGGAGTTACGAGCAGTACTTC

j_call: TRBJ1-4
v_call: TRBV6-1
clone_size: NA
d_call: NA
cdr3_aa: CASSRVPGEKLFF
cdr3_nt: TGTGCCAGCAGTCGAGTCCCCGGTGAAAAACTGTTTTTT

j_call: TRBJ2-7
v_call: TRBV2
clone_size: few
d_call: NA
cdr3_aa: CASSDLGATYEQYF
cdr3_nt: TGTGCCAGCAGTGACCTGGGGGCAACCTACGAGCAGTACTTC

j_call: TRBJ2-1
v_call: TRBV7-3
clone_size: few
d_call: NA
cdr3_aa: CASSPGSYLLFF
cdr3_nt: TGTGCCAGCAGCCCCGGGAGTTATCTTCTGTTCTTC

j_call: TRBJ2-6
v_call: TRBV6-1
clone_size: NA
d_call: NA
cdr3_aa: CASSHRSHSGANVLTF
cdr3_nt: TGTGCCAGCAGCCATCGTTCCCACTCTGGGGCCAACGTCCTGACTTTC

j_call: TRBJ1-5
v_call: TRBV2
clone_size: NA
d_call: NA
cdr3_aa: CASSTGRSNQPQHF
cdr3_nt: TGTGCCAGCAGTACGGGACGGTCCAATCAGCCCCAGCATTTT

j_call: TRBJ2-5
v_call: TRBV7-9
clone_size: NA
d_call: TRBD1
cdr3_aa: CASSNKIWDREETQYF
cdr3_nt: TGTGCCAGCAGCAACAAAATTTGGGACAGGGAAGAGACCCAGTACTTC

j_call: TRBJ1-5
v_call: TRBV20-1
clone_size: medium-sized
d_call: TRBD1
cdr3_aa: CSARGIGGAGQPQHF
cdr3_nt: TGCAGTGCTAGAGGTATAGGGGGCGCGGGTCAGCCCCAGCATTTT

j_call: TRBJ2-7
v_call: TRBV20-1
clone_size: NA
d_call: TRBD2
cdr3_aa: CSATTSGIGVDEQYF
cdr3_nt: TGCAGTGCCACGACTAGCGGGATAGGGGTCGACGAGCAGTACTTC

j_call: TRBJ1-1
v_call: TRBV7-9
clone_size: medium-sized
d_call: TRBD1
cdr3_aa: CASSRSVGAGGRTEAFF
cdr3_nt: TGTGCCAGCAGCCGCTCGGTCGGGGCAGGGGGTCGTACTGAAGCTTTCTTT

j_call: TRBJ2-6
v_call: TRBV28
clone_size: NA
d_call: NA
cdr3_aa: CASSSRKGDLSGANVLTF
cdr3_nt: TGTGCCAGCAGTTCAAGAAAGGGTGATCTTTCTGGGGCCAACGTCCTGACTTTC

j_call: TRBJ2-1
v_call: TRBV6-1
clone_size: NA
d_call: NA
cdr3_aa: CASSENWRPNEQFF
cdr3_nt: TGTGCCAGCAGTGAAAACTGGAGGCCCAATGAGCAGTTCTTC

j_call: TRBJ1-1
v_call: TRBV20-1
clone_size: NA
d_call: NA
cdr3_aa: CSARVFLELNTEAFF
cdr3_nt: TGCAGTGCTAGAGTTTTTCTAGAGCTGAACACTGAAGCTTTCTTT

j_call: TRBJ1-2
v_call: TRBV5-4
clone_size: few
d_call: NA
cdr3_aa: CASSLDARGGYGYTF
cdr3_nt: TGTGCCAGCAGCTTGGACGCCAGAGGGGGATATGGCTACACCTTC

j_call: TRBJ2-3
v_call: TRBV7-3
clone_size: few
d_call: TRBD2
cdr3_aa: CASSKSGRGDTQYF
cdr3_nt: TGTGCCAGCAGTAAAAGCGGGAGAGGGGATACGCAGTATTTT

j_call: TRBJ2-2
v_call: TRBV6-5
clone_size: few
d_call: TRBD2
cdr3_aa: CASSYISGLAAFGELFF
cdr3_nt: TGTGCCAGCAGTTACATTTCCGGACTAGCGGCTTTCGGGGAGCTGTTTTTT

j_call: TRBJ1-6
v_call: TRBV6-1
clone_size: NA
d_call: TRBD1
cdr3_aa: CAIGQEYNSPLHF
cdr3_nt: TGTGCCATCGGACAGGAATATAATTCACCCCTCCACTTT

j_call: TRBJ1-5
v_call: TRBV4-1
clone_size: NA
d_call: NA
cdr3_aa: CASSPQLAGVGQPQHF
cdr3_nt: TGCGCCAGCAGCCCTCAACTCGCGGGGGTAGGTCAGCCCCAGCATTTT

j_call: TRBJ2-7
v_call: TRBV27
clone_size: few
d_call: NA
cdr3_aa: CASSQDGSDLYEQYF
cdr3_nt: TGTGCCAGCAGTCAAGACGGTTCGGATCTCTACGAGCAGTACTTC

j_call: TRBJ2-1
v_call: TRBV12-3/TRBV12-4
clone_size: NA
d_call: TRBD1
cdr3_aa: CASSLDRVVGSYNEQFF
cdr3_nt: TGTGCCAGCAGTTTGGACAGGGTCGTTGGCTCCTACAATGAGCAGTTCTTC

j_call: TRBJ2-7
v_call: TRBV10-1
clone_size: NA
d_call: NA
cdr3_aa: CASSLERLGTEQYF
cdr3_nt: TGCGCCAGCAGTCTAGAAAGACTAGGTACCGAGCAGTACTTC

j_call: TRBJ1-5
v_call: TRBV7-2
clone_size: few
d_call: NA
cdr3_aa: CASSTVTDQPQHF
cdr3_nt: TGTGCCAGCAGCACCGTGACTGATCAGCCCCAGCATTTT

j_call: TRBJ2-7
v_call: TRBV25-1
clone_size: once
d_call: TRBD1
cdr3_aa: CASSSPPGQVSYEQYF
cdr3_nt: TGTGCCAGCAGTTCCCCCCCCGGACAGGTCTCCTACGAGCAGTACTTC

j_call: TRBJ2-5
v_call: TRBV20-1
clone_size: NA
d_call: TRBD2
cdr3_aa: CSANSGTFGTQYF
cdr3_nt: TGCAGTGCCAATAGCGGGACTTTTGGGACCCAGTACTTC

j_call: TRBJ2-5
v_call: TRBV7-2
clone_size: NA
d_call: NA
cdr3_aa: CASSLGYGGETQYF
cdr3_nt: TGTGCCAGCAGCTTAGGATATGGGGGGGAGACCCAGTACTTC